This TCR beta chain was sequenced during a study of beta chain features in type 1 diabetes. Study-level points and caveats: Insertions at VDJ junctions were less frequent in type 1 diabetes patients. These patients also deleted more nucleotides at the same junctions.

As for this clone: The antigen is unknown.

The study reverse transcribed the entire isolated RNA, so it sequenced expressed TCRB transcripts. Repertoires were generated with immunoSEQ multiplex PCR, while TCRdb's copy carries only in-frame clones and drops some. This repertoire shows nearly 250,000 clones, less than 15% found once; its top ten account for roughly 0.024%. V lost 3 bases and J lost 1, with 8 bases in between. The length of the CDR3 is 14 residues. CDR1 LNHDA and CDR2 SQIVND come from the germline V gene (reference sequence). Averaging about 120 mL, one heparinised blood draw was given by each donor. The chain links TRBV19 to TRBJ2-3; no definite D call. The sequenced sample was naive CD4+ T cells from blood. The TCR was taken from a woman between 40 and 50 years old in good health. Here the CDR3 DNA reads TGTGCCAGTAGTATCCTAGTACGCACAGATACGCAGTATTTT. It encodes CASSILVRTDTQYF.